This record covers a single T cell receptor (beta chain). This record belongs to a study of blood T cell repertoires in COVID-19. Study context: T cells, B-cell-depleted T cells, or PBMCs supplied cDNA or gDNA.

Germline CDR1 is SGDLS and CDR2 is YYNGEE. The CDR3 covers 16 residues. Trimming stripped 4 bases from V and 7 bases from J, with 23 bases between. Original data processing: Amplification of reference gene primers provided the estimated nucleated cell counts. Measured with immunoSEQ multiplex PCR; TCRdb has only the in-frame clones, and not every one. V, J and clone size were drawn from that table, and D and trimming were deduced from the DNA. In the table there are some 170,000 clones, about 88% of which are singletons. The rearrangement joins TRBV9 to TRBJ1-2; a weak D match, TRBD1 (6 bases). Sequencing was done on a sample of peripheral blood. This receptor was identified in a man aged 35 to 55 with acute or convalescent COVID-19. The CDR3 nucleotides are TGTGCCAGCAGCCCCCAGACAGGCCAGGTCCGGAGTGGCTACACCTTC. Its protein product is CASSPQTGQVRSGYTF.